Listed below are T cell receptor beta chains from one sample, sequenced in a study of molecular identifiers for immune sequencing clone quantification. TCRdb analysed the PCR reads with MiXCR anew, one entry per CDR3 protein. The data show over 85,000 distinct CDR3 sequences, roughly 23% seen once. Sequenced input: naive CD8+ T cells from blood, with Jurkat cell RNA spiked in. The receptor source for this set is a human donor in good health. Some libraries in this study had Jurkat cell RNA spiked in. Both conserved end residues are part of each CDR3. Each record gives: V gene, J gene, D gene, clone size, CDR3 DNA, CDR3 protein. A D gene is named only where the DNA matches it firmly. The size of a clone is reported for some rows only, either as once, few or many, or as a class for expanded clones.

>TRBV6-2/TRBV6-3|TRBJ1-1|NA|many
TGTGCCAGCAGTTACTCGAGCCTTCATGATGAAGCTTTCTTT
CASSYSSLHDEAFF
>TRBV19|TRBJ1-5|TRBD1|few
TGTGCCAGTAGAGTGACAGGGGCTCAGCCCCAGCATTTT
CASRVTGAQPQHF
>TRBV12-3/TRBV12-4|TRBJ1-5|TRBD1|many
TGTGCCAGCAGTGGACAGGGGGTGGGCAATCAGCCCCAGCATTTT
CASSGQGVGNQPQHF
>TRBV11-2|TRBJ2-2|TRBD1|NA
TGTGCCAGCAGCTTGACAGGGGGCCGGACCGGGGAGCTGTTTTTT
CASSLTGGRTGELFF
>TRBV4-3|TRBJ1-1|NA|many
TGCGCCAGCAGCCACGGACCGATCCCGAGGACTGAAGCTTTCTTT
CASSHGPIPRTEAFF
>TRBV7-2|TRBJ2-7|TRBD1|many
TGTGCCAGCAGCTTAGGGACAGGGGGCCCTTACGAGCAGTACTTC
CASSLGTGGPYEQYF
>TRBV12-3/TRBV12-4|TRBJ2-7|TRBD1|NA
TGTGCCAGCACCGCGGACAGGGGGGTCAGCGAGCAGTACTTC
CASTADRGVSEQYF
>TRBV15|TRBJ2-7|NA|NA
TGTGCCACCAGCAGAGCTAACCCGGGCCCCGGCGAGCAGTACTTC
CATSRANPGPGEQYF
>TRBV7-9|TRBJ1-4|NA|many
TGTGCCAGCAGCTACCGGACGGATAATGAAAAACTGTTTTTT
CASSYRTDNEKLFF
>TRBV6-2/TRBV6-3|TRBJ1-5|NA|many
TGTGCCAGCACCGACCGGGGTAGCAATCAGCCCCAGCATTTT
CASTDRGSNQPQHF
>TRBV4-2|TRBJ1-3|NA|few
TGTGCCAGCAGCCACCGGGGAGGGGTTCTTTCTGGAAACACCATATATTTT
CASSHRGGVLSGNTIYF
>TRBV5-4|TRBJ2-5|NA|many
TGTGCCAGCAGCGTCCTCTCCACAGAGAGAGAGACCCAGTACTTC
CASSVLSTERETQYF
>TRBV27|TRBJ2-3|TRBD2|many
TGTGCCAGCAGACTAGCGGGACTGGGCACAGATACGCAGTATTTT
CASRLAGLGTDTQYF
>TRBV25-1|TRBJ1-1|TRBD1|NA
TGTGCCAGCAGTATAGGGACAGGAATGAACACTGAAGCTTTCTTT
CASSIGTGMNTEAFF
>TRBV4-1|TRBJ2-7|NA|many
TGCGCCAGCAGCTACCAGGAGGGGGAGCAGTACTTC
CASSYQEGEQYF
>TRBV11-2|TRBJ1-5|NA|NA
TGTGCCAGCAGCTTAGGCGGCGACTATCAGCCCCAGCATTTT
CASSLGGDYQPQHF
>TRBV19|TRBJ1-1|TRBD1|many
TGTGCCAGTAGCCCCGGACAGGTCACTGAAGCTTTCTTT
CASSPGQVTEAFF
>TRBV4-3|TRBJ1-4|NA|NA
TGCGCCAGCAGCCAAGATGCACAGCCGGTTGCAACTAATGAAAAACTGTTTTTT
CASSQDAQPVATNEKLFF
>TRBV28|TRBJ1-1|TRBD1|NA
TGTGCCAGCAGTTTATTACTCACAGGGGCCGAAGGCACTGAAGCTTTCTTT
CASSLLLTGAEGTEAFF
>TRBV5-5|TRBJ1-1|NA|NA
TGTGCCAGCAGCTTGTCTGGGACCGCGGGCACTGAAGCTTTCTTT
CASSLSGTAGTEAFF
>TRBV4-3|TRBJ2-7|NA|few
TGCGCCAGCAGCCAATATGCTAGCTACGAGCAGTACTTC
CASSQYASYEQYF
>TRBV6-5|TRBJ2-1|TRBD2|NA
TGTGCCAGCAGTGTACTAGCGGGGAGCAATGAGCAGTTCTTC
CASSVLAGSNEQFF
>TRBV12-3/TRBV12-4|TRBJ2-7|TRBD2|many
TGTGCCAGCAGTTTAGCGAATAGCGGGGACCACGAGCAGTACTTC
CASSLANSGDHEQYF
>TRBV9|TRBJ2-3|TRBD1|many
TGTGCCAGCAGCTCTTGGACAGGGCCTAGCACAGATACGCAGTATTTT
CASSSWTGPSTDTQYF
>TRBV7-8|TRBJ2-7|NA|NA
TGTGCCAGCAGCGATCTGGACAGACCTACCTACGAGCAGTACTTC
CASSDLDRPTYEQYF
>TRBV3-2|TRBJ2-3|NA|NA
TGTGCCAGCAGCCAAGAAGTACCCCTCCCTACGCAGTATTTT
CASSQEVPLPTQYF
>TRBV19|TRBJ2-7|NA|few
TGTGCCAGTAGTTCTTCCGGGGCCTACTCCGAGCAGTACTTC
CASSSSGAYSEQYF
>TRBV11-3|TRBJ2-3|TRBD1|many
TGTGCCAGCAGCCCCGGACAGGGGGCAGATACGCAGTATTTT
CASSPGQGADTQYF
>TRBV5-5|TRBJ2-7|TRBD1|NA
TGTGCCAGCAGCTTGGTGTCAGGGGGCTTGCAAACGGAGCAGTACTTC
CASSLVSGGLQTEQYF
>TRBV19|TRBJ2-1|TRBD2|few
TGTGCCAGTAGTTTGTCGAGCGGGGTGAACAATGAGCAGTTCTTC
CASSLSSGVNNEQFF
>TRBV19|TRBJ2-7|TRBD1|many
TGTGCCACCGGCCCCGGGACAGCCTACGAGCAGTACTTC
CATGPGTAYEQYF
>TRBV9|TRBJ2-3|NA|NA
TGTGCCAGCAGCGTAAGGGGGAAGGGGGCAGATACGCAGTATTTT
CASSVRGKGADTQYF
>TRBV6-5|TRBJ1-5|NA|many
TGTGCCAGCAGTACAGGGTACAATCAGCCCCAGCATTTT
CASSTGYNQPQHF
>TRBV4-3|TRBJ2-2|TRBD1|many
TGCGCCAGCAGCCAACACCCACAGGGGGCGAGCACCGGGGAGCTGTTTTTT
CASSQHPQGASTGELFF
>TRBV3-1|TRBJ1-1|NA|many
TGTGCCAGCAGCTACGTTGGAGGGGCCACTGAAGCTTTCTTT
CASSYVGGATEAFF
>TRBV27|TRBJ1-2|NA|few
TGTGCCAGCAGTTTTGACAGAGATCGGGCTAATGGCTACACCTTC
CASSFDRDRANGYTF
>TRBV5-5|TRBJ2-7|NA|NA
TGTGCCAGCAGCAACCTAAACGCACAGGACCAGTACTTC
CASSNLNAQDQYF
>TRBV29-1|TRBJ2-3|NA|many
TGCAGCGTCGAAGACAGCCAAGGCACAGATACGCAGTATTTT
CSVEDSQGTDTQYF
>TRBV29-1|TRBJ2-7|TRBD2|many
TGCAGCGTTGAGGGCCTGCGGGAGTCTTACGAGCAGTACTTC
CSVEGLRESYEQYF
>TRBV4-2|TRBJ1-5|NA|few
TGTGCCAGCAGCCAAGAGGAACAGGGAGGGCAGCCCCAGCATTTT
CASSQEEQGGQPQHF
>TRBV7-7|TRBJ2-5|NA|NA
TGTGCCAGCCGCCTCCCGGCACGACCAGGAGCTAGGGCCCAGTACTTC
CASRLPARPGARAQYF
>TRBV4-3|TRBJ2-1|TRBD2|NA
TGCGCCAGCAGCCAGCGCGGGAGGGCGTATGAGCAGTTCTTC
CASSQRGRAYEQFF
>TRBV5-1|TRBJ2-1|TRBD2|NA
TGCGCCAGCCGCGAATACCTAGCGGGAGTGTACAATGAGCAGTTCTTC
CASREYLAGVYNEQFF
>TRBV3-1|TRBJ2-3|NA|NA
TGTGCCAGCAGCCCAGGCTTGGGGGCTTCGATTGGTTCAGATACGCAGTATTTT
CASSPGLGASIGSDTQYF
>TRBV14|TRBJ1-1|NA|many
TGTGCCAGCAGGCGCACGGGGCGGACTGAAGCTTTCTTT
CASRRTGRTEAFF